This entry concerns a single T cell receptor beta chain. The CDR3 totals 14 residues. J gave up 11 bases and V 4 bases, and 12 bases lay outside the gene matches. Germline V gene lookup returns CDR1 SEHNR and CDR2 FQNEAQ (reference sequence). The entry originates in a study of blood T cell repertoires in COVID-19. On the study more broadly: From T cells, B-cell-depleted T cells, or PBMCs came the material, which was cDNA or gDNA.

Profiled with immunoSEQ multiplex PCR; TCRdb holds only in-frame clones, not every one. The sample carries 200,000 to 250,000 clones, about four fifths recorded once. This receptor was taken from a man aged 55 to 70 who had recovered from COVID-19. Input material: PBMCs or T cells enriched from blood (not recorded which). The chain links TRBV7-9 to TRBJ1-1; 8 bases are a match to TRBD1. The CDR3 DNA reads TGTGCCAGCAGCTCTAGGACTGACAGGGGAGACGCTTTCTTT. Its translation: CASSSRTDRGDAFF.